This T cell receptor (beta chain) was sequenced in a study of blood T cell repertoires in COVID-19. Study background: Samples representing acute and convalescent COVID-19 were sourced from the United States, Italy and Spain. PBMCs, B-cell-depleted T cells, or T cells provided the cDNA or gDNA that made up the material.

In the original processing: Cell counts per sample came from amplifying reference gene primers. The protocol was immunoSEQ multiplex PCR, while the TCRdb copy is restricted to in-frame clones and leaves out a portion. V, J and clone size were drawn from that table, and D and trimming were deduced from the DNA. The sample records 300,000 to 450,000 clones, more than 85% being singletons. CDR1 MNHEY and CDR2 SVGAGI come from the germline V gene. The V end lost 7 bases, the J end lost 0 bases, and 13 bases lay between the germline ends. The CDR3 has 15 amino acids. The clonotype was recovered from a human donor in a cohort sampled during active COVID-19. The sample comprised peripheral blood. The J gene is TRBJ2-1, the V gene TRBV6-5; D call uncertain. CDR3 loop: CASNLYFDSYNEQFF. CDR3 DNA sequence: TGTGCCAGCAACCTCTATTTCGACTCCTACAATGAGCAGTTCTTC.